The 5 T cell receptor beta chains reported below all come from one sample, sequenced in a study of graft-versus-host responses after intestinal transplantation. Some clones are missing from TCRdb's copy, which holds only in-frame ones; the method was immunoSEQ multiplex PCR. Among about 88,000 clones listed, approximately 94% were seen once. These receptors have no known antigen. The input for sequencing was unstimulated CD4+ T cells sorted from spleen or lymph node cells, taken before transplant. All receptors come from a human donor who was the organ donor for an intestinal transplant.

The chain links TRBV5-1 to TRBJ1-3; no clear D gene. The CDR3 has 18 residues. V lost 0 bases to trimming and J lost 0 bases, with 16 bases between them. The V gene's germline CDR1 is SGHRS and CDR2 YFSETQ. CDR3 sequence: CASSLVDARTSSGNTIYF. The CDR3 region has the DNA TGCGCCAGCAGCTTGGTAGATGCCCGCACTAGCTCTGGAAACACCATATATTTT.

The J gene is TRBJ1-5, the V gene TRBV5-1; 10 bases line up with TRBD1. Unmatched junction bases numbered 3, after V lost 5 bases and J lost 7 bases. This CDR3 is 13 amino acids long. Germline-derived CDR1 and CDR2 are SGHRS and YFSETQ. Here the CDR3 DNA reads TGCGCCAGCAGTAGGGACAGGGGACAGCCCCAGCATTTT. The encoded protein is CASSRDRGQPQHF.

The V and J genes are TRBV5-1 and TRBJ2-1; D uncertain. There are 12 residues in the CDR3. V shed 2 bases and J shed 6 bases, with 6 bases lying between them. Looked up from germline, CDR1 is SGHRS and CDR2 is YFSETQ. The CDR3 spells CASSLNGNEQFF. The CDR3, as DNA: TGCGCCAGCAGCTTAAACGGCAATGAGCAGTTCTTC.

The rearrangement uses TRBV2 and TRBJ2-3; the D is unclear. Trimming shortened V by 5 bases and J by 2 bases, and 2 bases separated the two germline ends. The CDR3 contains 11 residues. Germline V CDR1 and CDR2: SNHLY, FYNNEI. The CDR3 here is CASSSTDTQYF. The CDR3 DNA sequence: TGTGCCAGCAGTTCCACAGATACGCAGTATTTT.

The rearrangement uses TRBV5-4 and TRBJ1-6; D might be TRBD1 (6 bases). The V gene's germline CDR1 is SGHNT and CDR2 YYREEE (reference sequence). The CDR3 is 16 residues long. V was shortened by 0 bases and J by 2 bases, with 9 bases between the two germline ends. The CDR3 is CASSLGGTTYNSPLHF. The CDR3 DNA reads as TGTGCCAGCAGCTTGGGTGGGACAACCTATAATTCACCCCTCCACTTT.